The clone carrying this TCR beta chain has a handful of counts. The data stem from a study of T cells in localized non-small cell lung cancer. The CDR3 has 13 residues. CDR1 and CDR2 from the germline V gene are MDHEN and SYDVKM. V lost 3 bases to trimming and J lost 4 bases, with 9 bases between them. TCRdb's table, derived via immunoSEQ multiplex PCR, lists solely in-frame clones and lacks some. The repertoire holds 2,000 or so clones, about 34% seen once, with over 9.5% in the top ten. The sequence was obtained from a male donor older than 55 with stage I squamous cell lung carcinoma. The material sequenced was normal lung tissue next to the tumor, taken before any cancer treatment. The chain uses TRBV28 and TRBJ1-2; D is unresolved. CDR3 loop: CASSLLLVYGYTF. CDR3 DNA sequence: TGTGCCAGCAGTTTGCTTCTTGTCTATGGCTACACCTTC.